The table lists the clone carrying this TCR beta chain with a few counts. The antigen remains undetermined. The data are from a study of spatial heterogeneity in lung cancer. Study-wide background: Alpha-chain sequences were detected in numbers that were consistently lower than beta-chain sequences. Mean representation of each unique TCR and UMI combination in the raw reads exceeded 9.5 occurrences. Study-level points and caveats: Intratumoral expanded alpha and beta TCR counts were found to track tumor mutation counts.

The germline gives CDR1 KGHSH, CDR2 LQKENI. The CDR3 totals 14 residues. Deletions cut 0 bases from V and 0 bases from J, with 5 bases between. The study tagged each TCR cDNA molecule with a unique molecular identifier. TCRdb independently ran MiXCR on the 5' RACE reads; one entry per CDR3 protein. The profile shows about 100,000 distinct CDR3 sequences, about 4.4% of them singletons. As for time point: sample taken at primary tumor resection. Frozen PBMC, nontumor lung or tumor provided whole RNA, which was sequenced unsorted. The TCR sequence derives from a male donor with early-stage non-small cell lung cancer. The chain joins TRBV18 to TRBJ2-5; D call uncertain. Sequencing used lung tumor tissue, obtained at surgery. CDR3 sequence: CASSPPWNQETQYF. The DNA for the CDR3 is TGTGCCAGCTCACCACCATGGAACCAAGAGACCCAGTACTTC.